A selection of T cell receptor beta chains follows, all from one sample in a study of cytomegalovirus exposure and HLA in healthy donors. Sequenced by immunoSEQ multiplex PCR; TCRdb stores in-frame clones only, minus some. This sample's table reports 65,000 to 85,000 clones. Sequenced material: PBMCs. All receptors come from a female donor in good health and CMV-seropositive. Each CDR3 is given with its conserved first and last residue. A D gene is named only where the DNA matches it firmly.

V,J,D,CDR3,DNA
TRBV28,TRBJ1-4,NA,CASLSTATNEKLFF,TGTGCCAGCCTTTCGACAGCAACTAATGAAAAACTGTTTTTT
TRBV4-3,TRBJ2-3,NA,CASSRTTEGADTQYF,TGCGCCAGCAGCCGAACCACAGAGGGGGCAGATACGCAGTATTTT
TRBV28,TRBJ1-4,NA,CASSLSYPGHLFF,TGTGCCAGCAGTTTATCATACCCGGGTCACCTGTTTTTT
TRBV28,TRBJ1-6,NA,CASSPGHYNSPLHF,TGTGCCAGCAGTCCGGGACACTATAATTCACCCCTCCACTTT
TRBV9,TRBJ2-7,NA,CASSVDDFSAYEQYF,TGTGCCAGCAGCGTAGATGACTTCAGCGCCTACGAGCAGTACTTC
TRBV30,TRBJ2-7,NA,CAWSVSYEQYF,TGTGCCTGGAGCGTCAGTTACGAGCAGTACTTC
TRBV29-1,TRBJ2-1,TRBD2,CSVVGQTSGHNEQFF,TGCAGCGTTGTAGGCCAGACTAGCGGACACAATGAGCAGTTCTTC
TRBV2,TRBJ2-7,TRBD2,CASSTSGGSYEQYF,TGTGCCAGCAGTACGAGCGGGGGATCTTACGAGCAGTACTTC
TRBV7-2,TRBJ1-1,NA,CASSPQANTEAFF,TGTGCCAGCAGTCCACAGGCGAACACTGAAGCTTTCTTT
TRBV4-1,TRBJ1-1,TRBD1,CASSHEGDRGIITNTEAFF,TGCGCCAGCAGCCACGAGGGTGACAGGGGCATTATTACGAACACTGAAGCTTTCTTT